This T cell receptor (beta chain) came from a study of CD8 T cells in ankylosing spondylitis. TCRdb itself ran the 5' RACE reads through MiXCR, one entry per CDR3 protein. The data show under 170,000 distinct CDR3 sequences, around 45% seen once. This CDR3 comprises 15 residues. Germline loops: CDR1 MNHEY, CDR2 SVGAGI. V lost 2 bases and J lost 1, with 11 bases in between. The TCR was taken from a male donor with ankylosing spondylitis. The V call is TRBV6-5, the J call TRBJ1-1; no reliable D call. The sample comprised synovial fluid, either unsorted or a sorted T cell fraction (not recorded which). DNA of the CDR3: TGTGCCAGCAGTTACACCCCATCAGCGAACACTGAAGCTTTCTTT. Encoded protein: CASSYTPSANTEAFF.